A selection of T cell receptor beta chains follows, all from one sample in a study of post-analysis software for immune sequencing data. TCRdb re-analysed the PCR reads in MiXCR, keeping a single row per CDR3 protein. The sample has some 690,000 distinct CDR3 sequences; 25% to 30% are singletons. The sample consisted of blood. All receptors come from a girl between 5 and 17 years old with multiple sclerosis. Both conserved end residues are trimmed from each CDR3. A D gene is named only where the DNA matches it firmly.

CDR3 protein,V gene,D gene,J gene
SVFGQGARGGYT,TRBV29-1,TRBD1,TRBJ1-2
SSGHGTTQY,TRBV29-1,-,TRBJ2-5
SARDRVVIGEKLF,TRBV20-1,-,TRBJ1-4
ASWTGTSFQETQY,TRBV5-1,TRBD2,TRBJ2-5
ASSPRSGVETQY,TRBV7-2,-,TRBJ2-5
ASSLADVTINEQF,TRBV5-1,-,TRBJ2-1
RGGTGTEAF,TRBV29-1,TRBD1,TRBJ1-1
ASSQDRQTGYT,TRBV3-1,-,TRBJ1-2
ASSKLAAMGSAVGYT,TRBV5-8,-,TRBJ1-2
ASSFEMGNSPLH,TRBV12-3/TRBV12-4,-,TRBJ1-6